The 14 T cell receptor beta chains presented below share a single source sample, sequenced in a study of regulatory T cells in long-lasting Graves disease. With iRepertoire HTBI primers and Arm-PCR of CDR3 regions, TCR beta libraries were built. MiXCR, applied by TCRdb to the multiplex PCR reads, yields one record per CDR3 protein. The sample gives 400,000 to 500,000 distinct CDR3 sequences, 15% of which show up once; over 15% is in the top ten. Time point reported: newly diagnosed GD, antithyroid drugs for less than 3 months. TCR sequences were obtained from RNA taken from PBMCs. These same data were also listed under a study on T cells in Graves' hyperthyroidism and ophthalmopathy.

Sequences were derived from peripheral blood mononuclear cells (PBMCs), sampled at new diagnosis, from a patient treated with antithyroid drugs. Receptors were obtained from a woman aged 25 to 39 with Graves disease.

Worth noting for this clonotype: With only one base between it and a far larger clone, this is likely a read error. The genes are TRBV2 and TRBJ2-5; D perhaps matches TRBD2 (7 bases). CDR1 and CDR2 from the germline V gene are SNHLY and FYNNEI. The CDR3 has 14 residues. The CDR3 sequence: CASSGYREGNEQSF. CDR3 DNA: TGTGCCAGCAGTGGGTACAGGGAGGGCAATGAGCAGTCCTTC.

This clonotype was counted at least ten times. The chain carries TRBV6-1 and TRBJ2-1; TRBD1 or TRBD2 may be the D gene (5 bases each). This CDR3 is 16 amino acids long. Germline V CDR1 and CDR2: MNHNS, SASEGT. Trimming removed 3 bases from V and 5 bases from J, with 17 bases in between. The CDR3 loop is CASSDGAVYGNNEQFF. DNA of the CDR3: TGTGCCAGCAGTGATGGGGCAGTGTACGGGAACAATGAGCAGTTCTTC.

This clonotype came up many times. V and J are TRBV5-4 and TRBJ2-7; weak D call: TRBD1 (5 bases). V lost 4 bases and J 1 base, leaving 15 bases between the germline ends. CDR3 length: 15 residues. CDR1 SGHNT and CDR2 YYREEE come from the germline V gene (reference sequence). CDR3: CASSIQGRSSYEQYF. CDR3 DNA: TGTGCCAGCAGCATCCAGGGCAGAAGTTCCTACGAGCAGTACTTC.

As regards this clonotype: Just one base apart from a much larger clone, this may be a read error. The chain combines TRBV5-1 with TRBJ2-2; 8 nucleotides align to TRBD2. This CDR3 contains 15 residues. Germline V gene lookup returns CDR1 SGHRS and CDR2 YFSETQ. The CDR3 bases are TGCACCAGCAGCTTGGTTAGCGGGACGGCCGGGGAGCTGTTTTTT. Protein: CTSSLVSGTAGELFF.

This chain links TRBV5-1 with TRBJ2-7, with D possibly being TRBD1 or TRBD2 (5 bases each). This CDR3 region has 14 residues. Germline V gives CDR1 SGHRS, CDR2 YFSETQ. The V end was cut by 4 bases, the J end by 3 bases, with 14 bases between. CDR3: CASSDTGGLYEQYF. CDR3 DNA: TGCGCCAGCAGCGATACAGGAGGACTCTACGAGCAGTACTTC.

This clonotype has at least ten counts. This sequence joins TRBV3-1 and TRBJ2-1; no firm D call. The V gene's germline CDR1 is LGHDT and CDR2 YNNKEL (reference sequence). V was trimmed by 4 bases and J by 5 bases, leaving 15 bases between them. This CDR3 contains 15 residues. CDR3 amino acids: CASSPSFDTDNEQFF. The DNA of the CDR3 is TGTGCCAGCAGCCCCTCCTTTGACACCGACAATGAGCAGTTCTTC.

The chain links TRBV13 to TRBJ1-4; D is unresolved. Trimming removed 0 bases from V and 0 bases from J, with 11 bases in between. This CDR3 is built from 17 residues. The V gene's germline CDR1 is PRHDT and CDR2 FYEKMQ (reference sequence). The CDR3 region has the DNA TGTGCCAGCAGCTTAGGTCCGGAGGGAGCAACTAATGAAAAACTGTTTTTT. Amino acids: CASSLGPEGATNEKLFF.

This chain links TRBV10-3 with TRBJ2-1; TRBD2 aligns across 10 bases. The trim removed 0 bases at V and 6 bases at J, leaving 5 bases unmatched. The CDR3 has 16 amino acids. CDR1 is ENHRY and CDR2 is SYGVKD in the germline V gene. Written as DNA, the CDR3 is TGTGCCATCAGTGAGTCGAGCGGGAGGGCAGTCAATGAGCAGTTCTTC. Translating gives CAISESSGRAVNEQFF.

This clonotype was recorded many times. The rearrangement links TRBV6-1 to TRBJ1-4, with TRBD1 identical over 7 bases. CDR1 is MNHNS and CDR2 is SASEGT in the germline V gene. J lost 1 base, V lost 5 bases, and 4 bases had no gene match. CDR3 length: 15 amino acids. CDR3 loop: CASSTGAETNEKLFF. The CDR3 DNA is TGTGCCAGCAGTACAGGGGCGGAAACTAATGAAAAACTGTTTTTT.

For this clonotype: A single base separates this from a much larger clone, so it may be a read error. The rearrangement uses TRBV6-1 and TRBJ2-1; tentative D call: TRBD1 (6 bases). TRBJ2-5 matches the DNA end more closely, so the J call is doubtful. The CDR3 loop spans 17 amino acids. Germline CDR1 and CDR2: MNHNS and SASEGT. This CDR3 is CASSDNQGTKRGETQYF. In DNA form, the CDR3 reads TGTGCCAGCAGTGACAACCAGGGGACCAAAAGGGGAGAGACCCAGTACTTC.

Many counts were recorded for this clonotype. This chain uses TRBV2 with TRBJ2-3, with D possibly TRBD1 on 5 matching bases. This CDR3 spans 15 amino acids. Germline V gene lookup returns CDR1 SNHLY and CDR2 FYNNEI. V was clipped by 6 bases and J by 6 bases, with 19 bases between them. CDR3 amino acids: CASSLQVSSRDTQYF. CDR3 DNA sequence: TGTGCCAGCAGCCTACAGGTGTCCTCGAGGGATACGCAGTATTTT. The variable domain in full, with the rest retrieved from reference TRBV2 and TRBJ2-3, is EPEVTQTPSHQVTQMGQEVILRCVPISNHLYFYWYRQILGQKVEFLVSFYNNEISEKSEIFDDQFSVERPDGSNFTLKIRSTKLEDSAMYFCASSLQVSSRDTQYFGPGTRLTVL.

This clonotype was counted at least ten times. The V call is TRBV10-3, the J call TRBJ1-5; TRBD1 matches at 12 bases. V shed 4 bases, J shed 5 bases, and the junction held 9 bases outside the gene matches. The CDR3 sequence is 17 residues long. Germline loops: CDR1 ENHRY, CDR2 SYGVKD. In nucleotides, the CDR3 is TGTGCCATCAGTGCGAACCCGGGACAGGGGGCCGATCAGCCCCAGCATTTT. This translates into CAISANPGQGADQPQHF.

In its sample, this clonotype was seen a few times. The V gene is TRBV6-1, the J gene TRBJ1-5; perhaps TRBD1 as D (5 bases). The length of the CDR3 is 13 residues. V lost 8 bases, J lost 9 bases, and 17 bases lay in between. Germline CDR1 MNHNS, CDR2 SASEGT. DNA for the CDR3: TGTGCCAGCCGAGAGGACACTTCTCGGCCCCAGCATTTT. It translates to CASREDTSRPQHF.

The CDR3 DNA reads as TGTGCCAGCAGCTCGGGACTAGCGGGAGGGAGGTCCTACAATGAGCAGTTCTTC. It is translated as CASSSGLAGGRSYNEQFF. V usage is TRBV13 and J usage is TRBJ2-1, with 16 bases identical to TRBD2. V trimming: 4 bases; J trimming: 1 base; junction bases outside the gene matches: 4. This CDR3 comprises 18 residues. Germline CDR1 and CDR2: PRHDT and FYEKMQ (reference sequence).